This TCR beta chain was sequenced for a study of T cell changes during pregnancy in multiple sclerosis. Clones were sequenced by immunoSEQ multiplex PCR, and TCRdb holds only the in-frame ones, with some missing. Of approximately 110,000 clones in the sample, approximately 90% were seen once. Between the trimmed V and J ends, which lost 1 base and 11 bases, there was a span of 14 bases. Germline CDR1 reads SEHNR; CDR2 reads FQNEAQ (reference sequence). CDR3 length: 13 residues. The starting material was peripheral blood, obtained after pregnancy. The chain carries TRBV7-9 and TRBJ1-1; D gene unclear. The receptor's source is a female donor with multiple sclerosis, enrolled in a pregnancy study. In DNA, the CDR3 is TGTGCCAGCAGCTTAGATGTGACACCAAAGGCTTTCTTT. This sequence encodes CASSLDVTPKAFF. Full variable domain (rest looked up from reference TRBV7-9 and TRBJ1-1): DTGVSQNPRHKITKRGQNVTFRCDPISEHNRLYWYRQTLGQGPEFLTYFQNEAQLEKSRLLSDRFSAERPKGSFSTLEIQRTEQGDSAMYLCASSLDVTPKAFFGQGTRLTVV.